The 7 T cell receptor beta chains in this list originate from one sample, sequenced in a study of cytomegalovirus exposure and HLA in healthy donors. The PCR contained 60 Vbeta and 13 Jbeta primers. Assay: immunoSEQ multiplex PCR; the TCRdb copy retains only in-frame clones and omits some. The sample has around 50,000 clones, and its top ten clones hold approximately 2.1%. Sequences were obtained from PBMCs. These receptors were collected from a woman aged 40 to 50 in good health and CMV-seronegative.

As to this clone: Other nucleotide sequences in the sample specify the same CDR3. The rearrangement links TRBV30 to TRBJ1-1; D not resolved. Per the germline V gene, CDR1 is GTSNPN and CDR2 is SVGIG (reference sequence). Trimming removed 2 bases at V and 1 base at J, with 8 bases between. The CDR3 is 13 residues long. In DNA form, the CDR3 reads TGTGCCTGGAGTCGCGGGGAGAACACTGAAGCTTTCTTT. Protein: CAWSRGENTEAFF.

This chain links TRBV28 with TRBJ2-3, with D possibly being TRBD2 (5 bases). V was clipped by 5 bases and J by 1 base, with 10 bases between them. The CDR3 length is 14 residues. Looked up from germline, CDR1 is MDHEN and CDR2 is SYDVKM. The CDR3 region has the DNA TGTGCCAGCAGTCCTATCGGGGGCACAGATACGCAGTATTTT. Translation: CASSPIGGTDTQYF.

J is TRBJ2-5 and V is TRBV5-6; 11 bases align to TRBD1. This CDR3 comprises 15 residues. V shed 2 bases and J 4 bases; nucleotides not matched to a gene: 4. The germline V gene has CDR1 SGHDT and CDR2 YYEEEE. The CDR3 coding sequence is TGTGCCAGCAGCTTCAGGACAGGGGGCGTAGAGACCCAGTACTTC. Its protein is CASSFRTGGVETQYF.

The gene calls are TRBV5-1 and TRBJ1-6, with D tentatively TRBD1 (5 bases). The germline V gene has CDR1 SGHRS and CDR2 YFSETQ. Trimming took off 4 bases at V and 7 bases at J, with 15 bases between the two ends. The CDR3 is 15 amino acids. The CDR3 is CASSPEWGRNSPLHF. In DNA form, the CDR3 reads TGCGCCAGCAGCCCCGAGTGGGGCAGAAATTCACCCCTCCACTTT.

The V and J genes are TRBV6-1 and TRBJ1-2; no definite D call. This CDR3 has 12 residues. Looked up from germline, CDR1 is MNHNS and CDR2 is SASEGT. V gave up 7 bases and J gave up 4 bases, with 10 bases separating them. CDR3 bases: TGTGCCAGCACACTAGGCGGCTATGGCTACACCTTC. As protein: CASTLGGYGYTF.

The rearrangement links TRBV7-3 to TRBJ2-1, with D perhaps matching TRBD2 (5 bases). Germline assignment: CDR1 SGHTA and CDR2 FQGTGA. The CDR3 is 16 residues long. Trimming shortened V by 5 bases and J by 13 bases, and 27 bases separated the two germline ends. The CDR3: CASSKTSALRTDEQFF. CDR3 sequence (DNA): TGTGCCAGCAGCAAGACGTCGGCGCTCCGGACTGACGAACAGTTCTTC.

For this clone: One end of the junction fails to match germline, which may point to a read error. The chain joins TRBV2 to TRBJ1-4; D may be TRBD1 (6 bases). Germline loops: CDR1 SNHLY, CDR2 FYNNEI. CDR3 size: 15 residues. The CDR3 sequence: CASPEGSHRVEKLFF. The CDR3 nucleotides are TGTGCCAGCCCCGAAGGGTCACACAGGGTCGAAAAACTATTTTTT.